A selection of T cell receptor beta chains follows, all from one sample in a study of shared clonotypes between healthy human individuals. Sequenced by immunoSEQ multiplex PCR; TCRdb stores in-frame clones only, minus some. The profile covers a few million clones, with more than 80% appearing a single time and 0.11% to 0.15% taken by the ten largest. The sequenced sample consisted of naive CD4+ T cells sorted from blood. The receptors here all came from a man aged 18 to 29 in good health. Each CDR3 is given with its conserved first and last residue. The D gene is left open where the match is weak. Some rows mark clone size as missing; the rest say once, few, many or name a class of expanded clone.

TGCGCCAGCAGCTTGGACAGGGAGGTCGGGGAGCTGTTTTTT,CASSLDREVGELFF,TRBV5-1,NA,NA,TRBJ2-2
TGCGCCAGCAGTTCGGCGGGGGGTTACTCTGGAAACACCATATATTTT,CASSSAGGYSGNTIYF,TRBV5-1,NA,NA,TRBJ1-3
TGTGCCAGCAGAGCGACAGGGTTTACTCAGCCCCAGCATTTT,CASRATGFTQPQHF,TRBV6-1,TRBD1,NA,TRBJ1-5
TGTGCCAGCAGCCCACGGTGGGAGCGGGAGCTCGGGGAGCAGTTCTTC,CASSPRWERELGEQFF,TRBV21-1,NA,NA,TRBJ2-1
TGTGCCAGAATGGGGGGCAGCAATCAGCCCCAGCATTTT,CARMGGSNQPQHF,TRBV5-3,NA,once,TRBJ1-5
TGTGCCAGCAGCCCCGAGCGGGCAGGGCCAGAGACCCAGTACTTC,CASSPERAGPETQYF,TRBV11-2,NA,NA,TRBJ2-5
TGTGCCAGCAGCCCCCGACGGGGGGCCTACGAGCAGTACTTC,CASSPRRGAYEQYF,TRBV13,TRBD2,NA,TRBJ2-7
TGCGCCAGCAGCAAAACCAAGATCCCCCGGGACAGCTCCTACGAGCAGTACTTC,CASSKTKIPRDSSYEQYF,TRBV5-1,TRBD1,NA,TRBJ2-7
TGTGCCAACAGCGGAGCGGCAGGGTTCGGTGGCTACACCTTC,CANSGAAGFGGYTF,TRBV9,NA,NA,TRBJ1-2
TGTGCCAGCAGCAAAGATACAGGGTCTGGGGAGCCCCAGCATTTT,CASSKDTGSGEPQHF,TRBV11-2,NA,NA,TRBJ1-5
TGTGCCAGCAGTGCACAGGGGTTCAATGAGCAGTTCTTC,CASSAQGFNEQFF,TRBV6-5,TRBD1,NA,TRBJ2-1
TGCGCCAGCAGCTTAGAGGACCTGAACACTGAAGCTTTCTTT,CASSLEDLNTEAFF,TRBV5-1,NA,NA,TRBJ1-1
TGTGCCAGCAGTTATGCGGCAGGTCAAGGGGAGCAGTACTTC,CASSYAAGQGEQYF,TRBV6-6,NA,NA,TRBJ2-7
TGTGCCAGCAGTGAATACTTAGCGGGAGGAGAGACCCAGTACTTC,CASSEYLAGGETQYF,TRBV25-1,TRBD2,NA,TRBJ2-5
TGTGCCAGCAGCTTTGAGGGAGCCACGGCCTACGAGCAGTACTTC,CASSFEGATAYEQYF,TRBV5-4,NA,once,TRBJ2-7
TGTGCTAGTGGTTTGGCCCTCCCCGGGGCGGTCGGCAATGAGCAGTTCTTC,CASGLALPGAVGNEQFF,TRBV12-5,NA,NA,TRBJ2-1
TGTGCCAGCAGCGCTTCTAATGCCCTGAATGAGCAGTTCTTC,CASSASNALNEQFF,TRBV9,NA,NA,TRBJ2-1
TGTGCCAGCAGCTTATCCCCAGCGGGGGTCACAGATACGCAGTATTTT,CASSLSPAGVTDTQYF,TRBV7-2,TRBD2,NA,TRBJ2-3
TGCGCCAGCAGCTTGGATTGGGGGAGCACAGATACGCAGTATTTT,CASSLDWGSTDTQYF,TRBV5-1,NA,NA,TRBJ2-3
TGTGCCAGCTCACCGTATCAGGGGATAGAAAAACTGTTTTTT,CASSPYQGIEKLFF,TRBV18,NA,NA,TRBJ1-4
TGTGCCAGCAGTCAAACAGGGTCGGTCACTGAAGCTTTCTTT,CASSQTGSVTEAFF,TRBV25-1,NA,NA,TRBJ1-1
TGTGCCTGGAAAGTAGAGGGATTCACTGAAGCTTTCTTT,CAWKVEGFTEAFF,TRBV30,NA,few,TRBJ1-1
TGCGCCAGCAGCCAAAAAGTAGCGGGAGGGTTCTCCTACGAGCAGTACTTC,CASSQKVAGGFSYEQYF,TRBV4-1,TRBD2,NA,TRBJ2-7
TGTGCCAGCAGTCCTCGACAGGGTGAGACCCAGTACTTC,CASSPRQGETQYF,TRBV27,TRBD1,NA,TRBJ2-5
TGTGCCAGCGGCTGGACAGAGACCCAGTACTTC,CASGWTETQYF,TRBV7-9,NA,NA,TRBJ2-5
TGTGCCAGCCTCCGGAGGGGTGAAGCTTTCTTT,CASLRRGEAFF,TRBV6-5,NA,NA,TRBJ1-1
TGTGCCAGCTCACCATTGGGGACCGGGGAGCTGTTTTTT,CASSPLGTGELFF,TRBV18,NA,NA,TRBJ2-2
TGTGCCAGCAGACCGGGACAGCTCCCCGCGACGCAGTATTTT,CASRPGQLPATQYF,TRBV2,TRBD1,once,TRBJ2-3
TGTGCCAGTAGTATCTCACAGGGCTATAATTCACCCCTCCACTTT,CASSISQGYNSPLHF,TRBV19,NA,NA,TRBJ1-6
TGTGCCAGCAGCTTAGGAGGTCCTGGAAACACCATATATTTT,CASSLGGPGNTIYF,TRBV5-5,NA,NA,TRBJ1-3
TGTGCCAGTAGTGCACATCGACGATATGAAAAACTGTTTTTT,CASSAHRRYEKLFF,TRBV19,NA,NA,TRBJ1-4
TGTGCCAGCAGCTTCTTAAGCGGGGGGAACTACAATGAGCAGTTCTTC,CASSFLSGGNYNEQFF,TRBV13,TRBD2,NA,TRBJ2-1
TGTGCCAGCAGCGGGACTAGTTTTAATGAGCAGTTCTTC,CASSGTSFNEQFF,TRBV9,TRBD2,NA,TRBJ2-1
TGCGCCAGCAGCCAGACTAGCGGGACCTACAATGAGCAGTTCTTC,CASSQTSGTYNEQFF,TRBV4-3,TRBD2,NA,TRBJ2-1
TGTGCCATCAGTCCAGCTGCAGGGGTTCTCTACGAGCAGTACTTC,CAISPAAGVLYEQYF,TRBV10-3,NA,NA,TRBJ2-7
TGCGCCAGCAGCCCCAGCGGGAGGGCCACCGGGGAGCTGTTTTTT,CASSPSGRATGELFF,TRBV10-1,TRBD2,NA,TRBJ2-2